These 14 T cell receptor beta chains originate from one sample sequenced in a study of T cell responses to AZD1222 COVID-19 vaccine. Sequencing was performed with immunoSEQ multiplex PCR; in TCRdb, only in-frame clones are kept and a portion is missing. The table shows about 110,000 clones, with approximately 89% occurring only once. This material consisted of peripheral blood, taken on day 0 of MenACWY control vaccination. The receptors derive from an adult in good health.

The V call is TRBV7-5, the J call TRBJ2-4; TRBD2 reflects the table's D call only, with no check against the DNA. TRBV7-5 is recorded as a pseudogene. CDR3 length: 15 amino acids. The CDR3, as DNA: TGTGCCAGAAGCTTAGAAACGGTAGCCAAAAACATTCAGTACTTC. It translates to CARSLETVAKNIQYF.

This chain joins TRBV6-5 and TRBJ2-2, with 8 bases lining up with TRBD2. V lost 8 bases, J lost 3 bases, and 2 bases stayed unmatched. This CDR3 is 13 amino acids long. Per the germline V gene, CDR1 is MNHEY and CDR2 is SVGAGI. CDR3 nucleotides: TGTGCCAGCGGTAGCGGGGACACCGGGGAGCTGTTTTTT. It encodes CASGSGDTGELFF.

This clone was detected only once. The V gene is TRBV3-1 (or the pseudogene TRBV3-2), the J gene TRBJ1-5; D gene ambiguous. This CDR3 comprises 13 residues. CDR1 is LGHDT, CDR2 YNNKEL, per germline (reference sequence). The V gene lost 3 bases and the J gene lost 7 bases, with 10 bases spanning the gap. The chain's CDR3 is CASSQDRGQPQHF. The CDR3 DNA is TGTGCCAGCAGCCAGGATCGTGGGCAGCCCCAGCATTTT.

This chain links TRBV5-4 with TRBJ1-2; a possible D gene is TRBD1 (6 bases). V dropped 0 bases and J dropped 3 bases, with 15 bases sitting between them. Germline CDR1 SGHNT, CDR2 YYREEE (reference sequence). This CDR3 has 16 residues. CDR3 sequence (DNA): TGTGCCAGCAGCTTGGAAATACAGGGAGGGCACTATGGCTACACCTTC. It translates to CASSLEIQGGHYGYTF.

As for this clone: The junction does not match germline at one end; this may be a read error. For the CDR3, the DNA is TGTGCCAGCAGGGAAGGGACAGGAGGTGGCTACACCTTC. Encoded protein: CASREGTGGGYTF. The chain recombines TRBV6-1 with TRBJ1-2; 8 bases agree with TRBD1. Per germline, CDR1 MNHNS and CDR2 SASEGT. The CDR3 totals 13 residues.

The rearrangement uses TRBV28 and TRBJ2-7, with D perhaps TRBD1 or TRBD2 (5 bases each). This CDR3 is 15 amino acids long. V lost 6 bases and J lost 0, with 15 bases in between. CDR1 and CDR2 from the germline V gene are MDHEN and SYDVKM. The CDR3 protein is CASSSGAGRSYEQYF. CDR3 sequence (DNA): TGTGCCAGCAGCTCCGGGGCAGGCCGCTCCTACGAGCAGTACTTC.

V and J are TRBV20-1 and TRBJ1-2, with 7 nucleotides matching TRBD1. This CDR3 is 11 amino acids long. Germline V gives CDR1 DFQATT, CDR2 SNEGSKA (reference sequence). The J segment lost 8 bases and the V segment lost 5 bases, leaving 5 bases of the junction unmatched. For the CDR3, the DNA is TGCAGTGCTTTAGACAGGGAAGGCTACACCTTC. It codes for CSALDREGYTF.

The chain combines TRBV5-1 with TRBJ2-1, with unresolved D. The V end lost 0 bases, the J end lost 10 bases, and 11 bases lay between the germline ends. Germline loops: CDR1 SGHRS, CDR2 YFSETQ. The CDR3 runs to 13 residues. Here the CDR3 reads CASSLAEPREQFF. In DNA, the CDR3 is TGCGCCAGCAGCTTGGCGGAACCGAGGGAGCAGTTCTTC.

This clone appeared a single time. CDR3 nucleotide sequence: TGTGCCAGCAGCCAAGATATCCAGGGTGGGTACGAGCAGTACTTC. Translating it yields CASSQDIQGGYEQYF. The rearrangement uses TRBV4-2 and TRBJ2-7; a possible D gene is TRBD1 (5 bases). CDR3 length: 15 residues. V lost 0 bases, J lost 4 bases, and 13 bases lay in between. Per the germline V gene, CDR1 is LGHNA and CDR2 is YNFKEQ.

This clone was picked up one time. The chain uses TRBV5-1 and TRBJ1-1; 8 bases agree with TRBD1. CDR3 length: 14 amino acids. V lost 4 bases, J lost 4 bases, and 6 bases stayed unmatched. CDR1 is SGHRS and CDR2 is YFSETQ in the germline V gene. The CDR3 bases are TGCGCCAGCAGCACCCAGACAGGGGCCACTGAAGCTTTCTTT. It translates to CASSTQTGATEAFF.

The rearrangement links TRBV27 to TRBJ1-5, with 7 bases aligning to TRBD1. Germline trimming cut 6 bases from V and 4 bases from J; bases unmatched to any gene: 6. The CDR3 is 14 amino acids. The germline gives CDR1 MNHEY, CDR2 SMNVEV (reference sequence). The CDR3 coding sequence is TGTGCCAGCAGGCTGGGACAGCCAAATCAGCCCCAGCATTTT. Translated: CASRLGQPNQPQHF.

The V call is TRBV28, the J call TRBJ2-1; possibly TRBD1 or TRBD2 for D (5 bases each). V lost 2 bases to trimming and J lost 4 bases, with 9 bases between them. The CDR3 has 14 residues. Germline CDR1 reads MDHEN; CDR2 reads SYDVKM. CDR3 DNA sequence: TGTGCCAGCAGTTTAACGGGGCCTTACAATGAGCAGTTCTTC. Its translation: CASSLTGPYNEQFF.

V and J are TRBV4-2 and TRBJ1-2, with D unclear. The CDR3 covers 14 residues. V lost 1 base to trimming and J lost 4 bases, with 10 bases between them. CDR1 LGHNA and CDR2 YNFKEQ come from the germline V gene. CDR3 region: CASSQVGGPYGYTF. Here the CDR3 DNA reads TGTGCCAGCAGCCAAGTGGGCGGCCCCTATGGCTACACCTTC.

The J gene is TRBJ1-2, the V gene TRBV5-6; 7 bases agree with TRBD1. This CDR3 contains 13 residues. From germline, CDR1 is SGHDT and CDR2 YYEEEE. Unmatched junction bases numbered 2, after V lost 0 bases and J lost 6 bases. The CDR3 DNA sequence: TGTGCCAGCAGCTTGGGGGGGACAGATGGCTACACCTTC. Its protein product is CASSLGGTDGYTF.